This T cell receptor beta chain came from a study of blood T cell repertoires in COVID-19. Using immunoSEQ multiplex PCR, the repertoire was profiled, and TCRdb retains in-frame clones only, with some absent. The table has about 130,000 clones, around 74% seen once. This clone has more than one count but fewer than ten. Sequencing used peripheral blood. The sequence derives from a man aged 60 to 69 with acute or convalescent COVID-19.

The CDR3 here is CASSSRPGQGAREQYF. As DNA, the CDR3 is TGTGCCAGCAGCTCCCGTCCGGGACAGGGGGCAAGGGAGCAGTACTTC. The chain combines TRBV11-2 with TRBJ2-7; 12 bases agree with TRBD1. The CDR3 runs 16 residues. Looked up from germline, CDR1 is SGHAT and CDR2 is FQNNGV. V shed 4 bases and J 7 bases; nucleotides not matched to a gene: 11.